Shown below are 13 T cell receptor beta chains from a single sample sequenced in a study of identical twins. One entry per CDR3 protein results from TCRdb running MiXCR on the 5' RACE reads. In the table there are about 500,000 distinct CDR3 sequences, 14% of which are singletons. These data were likewise used in another study, on yellow fever vaccine responses in identical twins.

Material: CD4+ T cells sorted from blood. Receptor source: a woman aged 18-35 years in good health.

This clonotype was seen a few times. The chain uses TRBV7-9 and TRBJ1-1; tentative D call: TRBD1 (5 bases). This CDR3 has 14 residues. Germline V CDR1 and CDR2: SEHNR, FQNEAQ (reference sequence). Deletions cut 0 bases from V and 5 bases from J, with 10 bases between. This CDR3 is CASSLAGGATEAFF. Written as DNA, the CDR3 is TGTGCCAGCAGCTTAGCGGGAGGGGCTACTGAAGCTTTCTTT. The whole variable domain, filled in from reference TRBV7-9 and TRBJ1-1, reads DTGVSQNPRHKITKRGQNVTFRCDPISEHNRLYWYRQTLGQGPEFLTYFQNEAQLEKSRLLSDRFSAERPKGSFSTLEIQRTEQGDSAMYLCASSLAGGATEAFFGQGTRLTVV.

At least ten counts were recorded for this clonotype. The rearrangement uses TRBV20-1 and TRBJ2-7; D unclear. This CDR3 has 9 amino acids. CDR1 and CDR2 from the germline V gene are DFQATT and SNEGSKA (reference sequence). V was trimmed by 5 bases and J by 3 bases, leaving 2 bases between them. CDR3 in DNA: TGCAGTGCTGGCTACGAGCAGTACTTC. Its protein product is CSAGYEQYF.

This clonotype was observed a handful of times. The chain employs TRBV29-1 and TRBJ1-1; tentative D call: TRBD1 (6 bases). The ends were cut back, 7 bases at V and 1 base at J, with 10 bases in the middle. The CDR3 length is 12 residues. Per germline, CDR1 SQVTM and CDR2 ANQGSEA. The CDR3 region has the DNA TGCAGCGCAAAACAGGGGAACACTGAAGCTTTCTTT. Its protein is CSAKQGNTEAFF.

This clonotype was seen a few times. The chain has TRBV7-2 and TRBJ2-2; D perhaps matches TRBD1 (5 bases). Trimming removed 7 bases at V and 3 bases at J, with 15 bases between. The length of the CDR3 is 15 residues. Germline V gene lookup returns CDR1 SGHTA and CDR2 FQGNSA. The CDR3 nucleotides are TGTGCCAGCACCTCTAAAAGGGGCGACACCGGGGAGCTGTTTTTT. Translation gives CASTSKRGDTGELFF.

This clonotype has only a few counts. The chain is built from TRBV20-1 and TRBJ2-3; a possible D gene is TRBD2 (5 bases). CDR3 length: 13 residues. CDR1 is DFQATT and CDR2 is SNEGSKA in the germline V gene (reference sequence). Trimming took 6 bases from V and 3 from J, leaving 13 bases between them. The CDR3 spells CSAILEGTDTQYF. The CDR3 nucleotides read TGCAGTGCCATACTAGAAGGGACAGATACGCAGTATTTT.

This clonotype was observed a handful of times. The rearrangement links TRBV24-1 to TRBJ2-5; TRBD1 aligns across 7 bases. The CDR3 covers 12 residues. The V gene end was trimmed by 4 bases and the J gene end by 10 bases; junction bases not matched to a gene: 5. The germline V gene encodes CDR1 KGHDR and CDR2 SFDVKD. The CDR3 bases are TGTGCCACCAGTGACTTGACAGGGAGCCAGTACTTC. This encodes CATSDLTGSQYF.

This clonotype was detected a few times. The CDR3 DNA sequence: TGTGCCAGCAGCGTTAATGTGGGTTGGGACACTGAAGCTTTCTTT. Translation gives CASSVNVGWDTEAFF. V is TRBV9 and J is TRBJ1-1; D unclear. CDR1 is SGDLS and CDR2 is YYNGEE in the germline V gene. Trimming stripped 2 bases from V and 3 bases from J, with 14 bases between. This CDR3 region has 15 residues. Filled out from reference TRBV9 and TRBJ1-1, the complete variable domain reads DSGVTQTPKHLITATGQRVTLRCSPRSGDLSVYWYQQSLDQGLQFLIQYYNGEERAKGNILERFSAQQFPDLHSELNLSSLELGDSALYFCASSVNVGWDTEAFFGQGTRLTVV.

The rearrangement joins TRBV10-2 to TRBJ2-2; D not resolved. CDR3 size: 14 residues. The V gene lost 7 bases and the J gene lost 2 bases, with 11 bases spanning the gap. CDR1 and CDR2 from the germline V gene are WSHSY and SAAADI. Written as DNA, the CDR3 is TGCGCCAGCAAGGAGTCGGGTAACACCGGGGAGCTGTTTTTT. This translates into CASKESGNTGELFF.

This clonotype was recorded a few times. This chain connects TRBV7-9 to TRBJ1-1, with 11 bases identical to TRBD1. Trimming at V came to 5 bases and at J to 12 bases, leaving 8 bases not matched to a gene. This CDR3 has 13 amino acids. CDR1 SEHNR and CDR2 FQNEAQ come from the germline V gene (reference sequence). The CDR3 nucleotides read TGTGCCAGCAGCGGCGGGACAGGGGGTCGGACTTTCTTT. Translated: CASSGGTGGRTFF.

This rearrangement joins TRBV20-1 to TRBJ2-3; D is ambiguous. This CDR3 is 14 amino acids long. Germline V gives CDR1 DFQATT, CDR2 SNEGSKA (reference sequence). With 0 bases removed from V and 1 base from J, the gap between germline ends came to 8 bases. The chain's CDR3 is CSAREAGRTDTQYF. In DNA, the CDR3 is TGCAGTGCTAGAGAGGCAGGTCGCACAGATACGCAGTATTTT.

The sample holds a few counts of this clonotype. The V and J genes are TRBV2 and TRBJ2-7; D is possibly TRBD1 or TRBD2 (7 bases each). The CDR3 loop spans 14 amino acids. Trimming removed 2 bases from V and 2 bases from J, with 10 bases in between. Germline CDR1 is SNHLY and CDR2 is FYNNEI. CDR3 DNA sequence: TGTGCCAGCAGTGAACAGGGGGGGCCCTACGAGCAGTACTTC. It specifies CASSEQGGPYEQYF.

This clonotype was recorded at least ten times. The J gene is TRBJ2-7, the V gene TRBV5-1; TRBD1 matches at 9 bases. The germline gives CDR1 SGHRS, CDR2 YFSETQ. V shed 5 bases and J 6 bases; nucleotides not matched to a gene: 9. CDR3 length: 14 amino acids. The CDR3 reads CASRTGQGFAEQYF. DNA of the CDR3: TGCGCCAGCAGAACGGGACAGGGCTTCGCCGAGCAGTACTTC. Together with reference TRBV5-1 and TRBJ2-7, the CDR3 gives the full variable domain: KAGVTQTPRYLIKTRGQQVTLSCSPISGHRSVSWYQQTPGQGLQFLFEYFSETQRNKGNFPGRFSGRQFSNSRSEMNVSTLELGDSALYLCASRTGQGFAEQYFGPGTRLTVT.

This clonotype was detected a few times. This rearrangement joins TRBV27 to TRBJ1-3; TRBD1 aligns across 10 bases. CDR1 and CDR2 from the germline V gene are MNHEY and SMNVEV (reference sequence). CDR3 size: 18 residues. Trimming at V came to 5 bases and at J to 4 bases, leaving 14 bases not matched to a gene. The CDR3 region is CASSLTGTGVERGNTIYF. The CDR3 DNA is TGTGCCAGCAGTCTGACCGGGACAGGGGTTGAAAGAGGAAACACCATATATTTT.